The 9 T cell receptor beta chains below come from one sample, sequenced in a study of blood T cell repertoires in COVID-19. The protocol was immunoSEQ multiplex PCR, while the TCRdb copy is restricted to in-frame clones and leaves out a portion. The sample lists just over 300,000 clones, just under 90% occurring once. Sequencing was done on a sample of peripheral blood. The receptors stem from a woman in her thirties with COVID-19, enrolled during active disease.

The genes are TRBV5-6 and TRBJ2-5, with 13 positions matching TRBD2. Germline CDR1 and CDR2: SGHDT and YYEEEE. The CDR3 sequence is 16 residues long. V gave up 4 bases and J gave up 5 bases; unmatched junction bases: 8. CDR3 protein: CASSLRLAGGGETQYF. The CDR3, as DNA: TGTGCCAGCAGCCTCAGACTAGCGGGGGGCGGGGAGACCCAGTACTTC.

This chain links TRBV28 with TRBJ1-2; 8 bases match TRBD1. Germline trimming cut 6 bases from V and 6 bases from J; bases unmatched to any gene: 9. Germline assignment: CDR1 MDHEN and CDR2 SYDVKM. The CDR3 loop spans 14 amino acids. The chain's CDR3 is CASSLGRTGNGYTF. DNA for the CDR3: TGTGCCAGCAGCCTGGGCAGGACAGGGAATGGCTACACCTTC.

The rearrangement joins TRBV7-2 to TRBJ1-4, with 9 bases identical to TRBD1. J gave up 2 bases and V 3 bases, and 1 base lay outside the gene matches. From germline, CDR1 is SGHTA and CDR2 FQGNSA. CDR3 length equals 15 residues. CDR3 region: CASSFDRGTNEKLFF. CDR3 sequence (DNA): TGTGCCAGCAGCTTTGACAGGGGGACTAATGAAAAACTGTTTTTT.

This chain joins TRBV9 and TRBJ2-2; TRBD2 matches 8 bases. CDR3 length: 17 amino acids. Losses at the gene ends were 1 base for V and 3 bases for J; bases not matched to a gene: 8. Germline-derived CDR1 and CDR2 are SGDLS and YYNGEE. Written as DNA, the CDR3 is TGTGCCAGCAGCGTAACCAGCGGGGGTGGGGACACCGGGGAGCTGTTTTTT. Its translation is CASSVTSGGGDTGELFF.

There are a few counts of this clone. CDR3 nucleotides: TGCAGTGCTTGGGAGGAGCCGAAACTGTTTTTT. It translates to CSAWEEPKLFF. J is TRBJ1-4 and V is TRBV20-1, with D hard to call. The germline V and J ends were trimmed by 5 bases and 11 bases, with 12 bases remaining between them. The CDR3 spans 11 residues. Germline CDR1 reads DFQATT; CDR2 reads SNEGSKA (reference sequence).

The V and J genes are TRBV6-5 and TRBJ1-5; TRBD1 might be the D (5 bases). This CDR3 spans 14 amino acids. The germline CDR1 and CDR2 sequences are MNHEY and SVGAGI. V was clipped by 2 bases and J by 4 bases, with 9 bases between them. Here the CDR3 reads CASSYGAGNQPQHF. The CDR3 nucleotides are TGTGCCAGCAGTTACGGAGCAGGGAATCAGCCCCAGCATTTT.

This sequence joins TRBV6-5 and TRBJ1-1, with 7 positions matching TRBD1. CDR3 length: 13 amino acids. The germline gives CDR1 MNHEY, CDR2 SVGAGI. V trimming: 6 bases; J trimming: 6 bases; junction bases outside the gene matches: 7. CDR3 coding DNA: TGTGCCAGCAGGGACAGGAGAAACGCTGAAGCTTTCTTT. This codes for CASRDRRNAEAFF.

The rearrangement joins TRBV6-2 or TRBV6-3 to TRBJ1-2; D is perhaps TRBD1 (6 bases). The V gene lost 2 bases and the J gene lost 4 bases, with 11 bases spanning the gap. The CDR3 runs to 14 residues. CDR1 and CDR2 (germline): MNHEY, SVGEGT. The CDR3 loop is CASSYTGGAYGYTF. The CDR3 DNA reads TGTGCCAGCAGTTACACGGGGGGCGCCTATGGCTACACCTTC.

This clone was seen only once. This chain joins TRBV3-1 (or the pseudogene TRBV3-2) and TRBJ2-7, with D maybe TRBD2 (7 bases). The germline V gene encodes CDR1 LGHDT and CDR2 YNNKEL (reference sequence). The CDR3 covers 15 residues. The germline V and J ends were trimmed by 1 base and 2 bases, with 12 bases remaining between them. In DNA form, the CDR3 reads TGTGCCAGCAGCCAAGGGGTAGGGGGGGCCTACGAGCAGTACTTC. Amino acid sequence: CASSQGVGGAYEQYF.